This passage covers 27 T cell receptor beta chains from one sample sequenced in a study of vaccination effects on CD4 cells after COVID-19. Measured with immunoSEQ multiplex PCR; TCRdb has only the in-frame clones, and not every one. The top ten clones hold around 28% of a sample with around 31,000 clones, 55% to 75% of them seen once. The antigens these receptors bind are not known. Sequencing followed a ViraFEST assay step that expanded antigen-specific CD4+ T cells with viral peptide pools. Cells that had been cultured for roughly eleven days were the source of isolated CD4+ T cells. This material consisted of CD4+ T cells from PBMCs cultured with HCoV-229E spike peptides, taken before COVID-19 vaccination. The receptors derive from a human donor who received a COVID-19 vaccine.

This clone was recorded once. The CDR3 is CASSLRAGMQETQYF. As DNA, the CDR3 is TGTGCCAGCAGCTTACGAGCGGGGATGCAAGAGACCCAGTACTTC. The chain is built from TRBV7-9 and TRBJ2-5; 7 positions agree with TRBD2. The germline gives CDR1 SEHNR, CDR2 FQNEAQ (reference sequence). CDR3 size: 15 residues. V was pared by 2 bases and J by 2 bases, with 5 bases of the junction left unmatched.

The chain employs TRBV19 and TRBJ1-6, with 9 bases that match TRBD1. CDR3 size: 15 residues. After removal of 4 bases from V and 7 bases from J, the junction contained 5 bases not matched to a gene. Germline CDR1 reads LNHDA; CDR2 reads SQIVND (reference sequence). CDR3 amino acids: CASSSQTGGNSPLHF. The CDR3 DNA follows: TGTGCCAGTAGTAGCCAGACAGGGGGAAATTCACCCCTCCACTTT.

This rearrangement joins TRBV19 to TRBJ1-3, with 8 bases fitting TRBD1. CDR3 size: 17 residues. CDR1 is LNHDA, CDR2 SQIVND, per germline (reference sequence). Losses at the gene ends were 5 bases for V and 0 bases for J; bases not matched to a gene: 9. CDR3: CASSPRRQGSSGNTIYF. The CDR3 DNA reads TGTGCCAGTAGTCCAAGAAGACAGGGGAGCTCTGGAAACACCATATATTTT.

The chain carries TRBV12-3 or TRBV12-4 and TRBJ2-2, with D unclear. The CDR3 loop spans 12 amino acids. V lost 6 bases to trimming and J lost 4 bases, with 6 bases between them. The CDR3, as DNA: TGTGCCAGCAGACCCCTCACCGGGGAGCTGTTTTTT. This gives the protein CASRPLTGELFF.

A few counts support this clone. J is TRBJ2-1 and V is TRBV30; the match to TRBD2 covers 8 bases. Germline V gives CDR1 GTSNPN, CDR2 SVGIG (reference sequence). With V trimmed by 5 bases and J by 6 bases, 9 bases remained unmatched. The CDR3 runs to 14 residues. CDR3 in DNA: TGTGCCTGGGCTACGACGGGAGGGACCAATGAGCAGTTCTTC. Its translation: CAWATTGGTNEQFF.

J is TRBJ2-5 and V is TRBV3-1 (or the pseudogene TRBV3-2); D possibly matches TRBD1 or TRBD2 (6 bases each). CDR3 length equals 16 residues. The germline gives CDR1 LGHDT, CDR2 YNNKEL (reference sequence). With 4 bases removed from V and 1 base from J, the gap between germline ends came to 16 bases. For the CDR3, the DNA is TGTGCCAGCAGCCTTCGGGGGCAGGGGCTCCAAGAGACCCAGTACTTC. It translates to CASSLRGQGLQETQYF.

V and J are TRBV9 and TRBJ2-2; 11 nucleotides align to TRBD2. The V segment lost 3 bases and the J segment 15 bases; nucleotides outside the gene matches: 19. The germline V gene encodes CDR1 SGDLS and CDR2 YYNGEE. This CDR3 contains 17 residues. The CDR3 nucleotides are TGTGCCAGCAGCGCTTCACCTAGTAGCGGGGGGGCCCCCAGAGTGTTTTTT. Translating gives CASSASPSSGGAPRVFF.

V gene TRBV28 combines with J gene TRBJ2-5; weak D call: TRBD2 (5 bases). Germline CDR1 reads MDHEN; CDR2 reads SYDVKM. The V and J ends lost 6 bases and 1 base respectively, with 15 bases between them. The CDR3 runs 15 residues. CDR3 sequence: CASSRGSRVQETQYF. As DNA, the CDR3 is TGTGCCAGCAGCCGGGGATCACGCGTCCAAGAGACCCAGTACTTC.

The chain recombines TRBV9 with TRBJ1-4, with D hard to call. Germline loops: CDR1 SGDLS, CDR2 YYNGEE. The CDR3 consists of 17 residues. V dropped 0 bases and J dropped 0 bases, with 12 bases sitting between them. The CDR3 sequence: CASSVVVRRATNEKLFF. The CDR3 DNA reads TGTGCCAGCAGCGTAGTGGTGCGGAGGGCAACTAATGAAAAACTGTTTTTT.

The chain links TRBV9 to TRBJ1-2; D is uncertain. Trimming stripped 4 bases from V and 2 bases from J, with 18 bases between. The germline CDR1 and CDR2 sequences are SGDLS and YYNGEE. The CDR3 has 16 residues. The CDR3 is CASSPARAQPNYGYTF. Written as DNA, the CDR3 is TGTGCCAGCAGCCCCGCCCGGGCCCAGCCAAACTATGGCTACACCTTC.

The V call is TRBV30, the J call TRBJ1-1, with D unclear. Germline V gene lookup returns CDR1 GTSNPN and CDR2 SVGIG (reference sequence). Trimming shortened V by 4 bases and J by 0 bases, and 9 bases separated the two germline ends. CDR3 size: 13 residues. Here the CDR3 reads CAWKKDLNTEAFF. The CDR3 nucleotides are TGTGCCTGGAAAAAGGACCTGAACACTGAAGCTTTCTTT.

The table lists this clone with a few counts. The gene calls are TRBV7-9 and TRBJ2-1; the D is unclear. CDR3 length: 11 residues. CDR1 is SEHNR and CDR2 is FQNEAQ in the germline V gene (reference sequence). V was pared by 8 bases and J by 6 bases, with 8 bases between. CDR3 nucleotides: TGTGCCAGCTCCTTCTCCAATGAGCAGTTCTTC. Protein product: CASSFSNEQFF.

This rearrangement joins TRBV21-1 to TRBJ2-2; the table names TRBD1, a call not compared with the DNA. TRBV21-1 is a known pseudogene. The CDR3 is 16 amino acids. The CDR3 DNA is TGTGCCAGCAGCAACCGGACAGGGGCCTGGACCGGGGAGCTGTTTTTT. Protein: CASSNRTGAWTGELFF.

The CDR3 nucleotides are TGTGCCAGCAGGAGGACGAACACCGGGGAGCTGTTTTTT. Translating gives CASRRTNTGELFF. The chain joins TRBV6-6 to TRBJ2-2; D is unclear. Germline V gives CDR1 MNHNY, CDR2 SVGAGI (reference sequence). V was shortened by 6 bases and J by 0 bases, with 5 bases between the two germline ends. CDR3 size: 13 residues.

This chain connects TRBV6-5 to TRBJ2-7, with D perhaps matching TRBD1 (6 bases). Trimming removed 0 bases from V and 3 bases from J, with 12 bases in between. Germline loops: CDR1 MNHEY, CDR2 SVGAGI. This CDR3 spans 15 amino acids. CDR3: CASSYSSQGNYEQYF. CDR3 nucleotide sequence: TGTGCCAGCAGTTACTCGTCGCAGGGGAACTACGAGCAGTACTTC.

The CDR3: CASSSSGITEAFF. The CDR3 bases are TGTGCCAGCAGTTCTTCAGGGATAACTGAAGCTTTCTTT. The chain links TRBV2 to TRBJ1-1, with a tentative D call TRBD1 (5 bases). There are 13 residues in the CDR3. Between the trimmed V and J ends, which lost 5 bases and 5 bases, there was a span of 12 bases. Germline V gives CDR1 SNHLY, CDR2 FYNNEI.

This clone was counted many times. The J gene is TRBJ1-6, the V gene TRBV3-1 (or the pseudogene TRBV3-2), with D possibly TRBD1 on 6 matching bases. Germline lookup yields CDR1 LGHDT and CDR2 YNNKEL (reference sequence). The CDR3 totals 14 residues. Trimming shortened V by 1 base and J by 10 bases, and 11 bases separated the two germline ends. CDR3 sequence reads: CASSQGGDNSPLHF. The CDR3 DNA reads as TGTGCCAGCAGCCAAGGTGGGGACAACTCACCCCTCCACTTT.

The V and J genes are TRBV28 and TRBJ2-1; the D is unclear. The CDR3 has 11 residues. Trimming cost V 6 bases and J 8 bases, with 8 bases left between them. Germline loops: CDR1 MDHEN, CDR2 SYDVKM. Written as DNA, the CDR3 is TGTGCCAGCAGCCTCGGCGATGAGCAGTTCTTC. Protein: CASSLGDEQFF.

The V and J genes are TRBV5-1 and TRBJ1-1; D gene unclear. The CDR3 length is 14 residues. Germline V CDR1 and CDR2: SGHRS, YFSETQ. With 4 bases removed from V and 1 base from J, the gap between germline ends came to 11 bases. CDR3 nucleotide sequence: TGCGCCAGCAGCCCGCAGGTTACGAACACTGAAGCTTTCTTT. This gives the protein CASSPQVTNTEAFF.

The CDR3 loop is CASSLGHGGSSYEQYF. The CDR3 DNA reads as TGTGCCAGCAGCTTAGGGCATGGCGGGAGCTCGTACGAGCAGTACTTC. The chain recombines TRBV7-2 with TRBJ2-7, with 7 bases lining up with TRBD2. From germline, CDR1 is SGHTA and CDR2 FQGNSA. This CDR3 comprises 16 residues. Germline trimming cut 1 base from V and 4 bases from J; bases unmatched to any gene: 10.

This sequence joins TRBV2 and TRBJ2-5, with 7 bases identical to TRBD1. The CDR3 runs to 14 residues. J gave up 2 bases and V 5 bases, and 5 bases lay outside the gene matches. Germline values: CDR1 SNHLY, CDR2 FYNNEI. The CDR3 region is CASSLGTEQETQYF. The CDR3 DNA reads TGTGCCAGCAGTCTCGGGACAGAACAAGAGACCCAGTACTTC.

This clone was found many times. This rearrangement joins TRBV4-2 to TRBJ2-5; D is uncertain. Germline CDR1 reads LGHNA; CDR2 reads YNFKEQ. V lost 4 bases to trimming and J lost 1 base, with 7 bases between them. The CDR3 contains 13 residues. The CDR3 DNA reads as TGTGCCAGCAGCCGCCAGCTCCAAGAGACCCAGTACTTC. Translating it yields CASSRQLQETQYF.

The chain couples TRBV5-6 to TRBJ1-1; TRBD1 is a possible D gene (6 bases). Trimming left V 2 bases short and J 4 bases short, with 12 bases between. The germline V gene encodes CDR1 SGHDT and CDR2 YYEEEE. CDR3 size: 14 residues. The DNA of the CDR3 is TGTGCCAGCAGCTTTACAGGGAGTGGCACTGAAGCTTTCTTT. It encodes CASSFTGSGTEAFF.

The CDR3, as DNA: TGTGCCAGCAGTTTATCCCCCTACAGTGAAGCTTTCTTT. Translation: CASSLSPYSEAFF. The chain combines TRBV27 with TRBJ1-1; D call uncertain. V lost 0 bases to trimming and J lost 7 bases, with 9 bases between them. The CDR3 is 13 residues long. Germline values: CDR1 MNHEY, CDR2 SMNVEV (reference sequence).

Regarding this clone: As the CDR3 is not closed by the conserved phenylalanine or tryptophan, this likely results from a read error. The limits of the CDR3 on the DNA are not certain, so only TCRdb's listed CDR3 is given. This chain links TRBV3-1 (or the pseudogene TRBV3-2) with TRBJ2-7; the D call TRBD2 from the table was never checked on the DNA. CDR1 is LGHDT and CDR2 is YNNKEL in the germline V gene (reference sequence). Termini included, the CDR3 measures 9 amino acids. The CDR3 region is CASSLQAHL.

The gene calls are TRBV10-2 and TRBJ2-7, with 11 bases fitting TRBD2. With V trimmed by 6 bases and J by 0 bases, 1 base remained unmatched. In germline, CDR1 is WSHSY, CDR2 SAAADI. This CDR3 has 14 residues. CDR3 sequence: CASRTSGSSYEQYF. In DNA form, the CDR3 reads TGCGCCAGCAGAACTAGCGGGAGCTCCTACGAGCAGTACTTC.

The rearrangement uses TRBV5-4 and TRBJ2-3, with 14 nucleotides matching TRBD2. With V trimmed by 4 bases and J by 3 bases, 7 bases remained unmatched. The germline V gene encodes CDR1 SGHNT and CDR2 YYREEE (reference sequence). The CDR3 extends over 17 amino acids. The DNA of the CDR3 is TGTGCCAGCAGCCGTGGACTAGCGGGAGGATGGACAGATACGCAGTATTTT. Encoded protein: CASSRGLAGGWTDTQYF.